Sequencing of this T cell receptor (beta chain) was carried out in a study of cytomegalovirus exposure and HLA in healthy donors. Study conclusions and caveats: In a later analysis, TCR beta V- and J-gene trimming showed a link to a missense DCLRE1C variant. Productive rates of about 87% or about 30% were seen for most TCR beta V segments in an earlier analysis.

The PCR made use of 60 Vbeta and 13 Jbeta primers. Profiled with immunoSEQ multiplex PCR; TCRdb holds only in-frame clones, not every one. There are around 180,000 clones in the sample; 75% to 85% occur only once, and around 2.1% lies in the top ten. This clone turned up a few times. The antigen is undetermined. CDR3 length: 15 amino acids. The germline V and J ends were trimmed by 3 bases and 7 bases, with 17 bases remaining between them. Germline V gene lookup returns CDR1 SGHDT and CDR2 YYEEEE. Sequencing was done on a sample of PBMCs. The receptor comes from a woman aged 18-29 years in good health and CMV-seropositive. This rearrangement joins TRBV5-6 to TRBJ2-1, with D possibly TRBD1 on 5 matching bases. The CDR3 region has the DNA TGTGCCAGCAGCTCGGACACTCTCCCCCGGAATGAGCAGTTCTTC. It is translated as CASSSDTLPRNEQFF.